This TCR beta chain was found in a study of cytomegalovirus exposure and HLA in healthy donors. Notes on the study in general: Reportedly, TCR beta sequences accurately predicted HLA-A and HLA-B alleles in most subjects.

The study ran its PCR with 60 Vbeta and 13 Jbeta primers. Profiled with immunoSEQ multiplex PCR; TCRdb holds only in-frame clones, not every one. Among 100,000 to 140,000 clones listed, around 85% were seen once. Looked up from germline, CDR1 is SGHTA and CDR2 is FQGNSA. The CDR3 is made up of 15 amino acids. V was cut by 4 bases and J by 1 base, with 14 bases left in between. Remarks on this clone: Its specificity is not known.

The chain links TRBV7-2 to TRBJ2-7, with D tentatively TRBD1 (6 bases). The TCR was taken from a man aged 25-45 years in good health and CMV-seronegative. Sequencing input: PBMCs. The CDR3 is CASSSRQVLSYEQYF. The DNA of the CDR3 is TGTGCCAGCAGCTCAAGACAGGTGTTATCCTACGAGCAGTACTTC.